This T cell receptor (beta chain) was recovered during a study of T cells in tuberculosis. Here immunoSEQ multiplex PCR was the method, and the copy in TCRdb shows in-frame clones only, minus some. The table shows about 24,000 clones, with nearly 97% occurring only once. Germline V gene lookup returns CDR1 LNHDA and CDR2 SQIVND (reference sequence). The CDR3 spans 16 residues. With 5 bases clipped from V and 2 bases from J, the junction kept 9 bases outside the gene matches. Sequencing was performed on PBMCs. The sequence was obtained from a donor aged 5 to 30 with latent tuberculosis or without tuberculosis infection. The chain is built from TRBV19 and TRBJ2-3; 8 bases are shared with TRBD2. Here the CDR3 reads CASSSAGLAITDTQYF. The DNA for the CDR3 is TGTGCCAGTAGTTCCGCCGGACTAGCTATCACAGATACGCAGTATTTT.